This TCR beta chain comes out of a study of cytomegalovirus exposure and HLA in healthy donors (dated by TCRdb to about 2017). Background for the entire study: The 500 to 800 repertoires of the first cohort and the roughly 120 validation repertoires were produced on the same platform, according to a later analysis. Along with the roughly 700-subject first cohort, a separate validation cohort of roughly 110 different subjects was used. The study aimed to test whether cataloging public T cell receptors could reveal signatures of past pathogen exposure. High-throughput TCR immunosequencing, statistical association of individual TCRs with disease status, and machine learning were combined to predict cytomegalovirus infection status.

Overall study outcomes, separate from this receptor: Across donors, most TCR sequences were observed very rarely, whereas some public TCRs were present in many individuals. In a later analysis, TCRs clustered in the first cohort were found to also tend to co-occur in the 120 or so validation repertoires, with 94% of cluster scores above 0. It was suggested by the authors that the approach could potentially be generalized to other disease states and immunological phenotypes. In the study, around 150 TCR beta chains were listed as associated with cytomegalovirus. In both the original and validation cohorts, the classifier was reported to diagnose cytomegalovirus status with high specificity and sensitivity. A few of the identified cytomegalovirus-associated TCR beta chains were confirmed in vitro to be specific for cytomegalovirus antigens. A later analysis had no HLA typing for the validation cohort, so co-occurrence there was scored across all 130 or so repertoires.

Receptors were amplified or captured by the immunoSEQ multiplex PCR assay. As for the original processing: To diagnose cytomegalovirus status from the catalog of TCR beta chain sequences, a statistical classification framework was built. This immuneACCESS table, as held by TCRdb, lists in-frame sequences with V and J called but not all clones. Of the missing ones, under half trace to an unresolved V gene in checked studies; the others have no known cause. For V, J and clone size, that table is used; D and trimming come from the DNA. The sample yields around 240,000 clones; roughly 90% were counted once. The leading ten clones occupy about 0.36% of the sample. Germline trimming: 3 bases from V, 8 bases from J; junction bases outside gene matches: 4. CDR1 KGHSH and CDR2 LQKENI were looked up in the germline V gene. The CDR3 runs 14 amino acids, cysteine and phenylalanine included. Only the CDR3 DNA stays, 42 bases, in frame from base 1.

This clone was detected only once. The antigen this receptor binds is unknown. Base quality data are lacking; no much larger clone is found one base away. Donors formed part of the validation cohort, which comprised 120 subjects and was distinct from the first cohort of under 750 subjects. The chain links TRBV18 with TRBJ1-6; TRBD1 aligns with 7 central bases. The source material was PBMCs. The source is a woman aged 18-29 years in good health and CMV-seronegative. Here the CDR3 is given as CASSPTGYDSPLHF. The DNA is as follows: TGTGCCAGCTCACCGACAGGGTATGATTCACCCCTCCACTTT.